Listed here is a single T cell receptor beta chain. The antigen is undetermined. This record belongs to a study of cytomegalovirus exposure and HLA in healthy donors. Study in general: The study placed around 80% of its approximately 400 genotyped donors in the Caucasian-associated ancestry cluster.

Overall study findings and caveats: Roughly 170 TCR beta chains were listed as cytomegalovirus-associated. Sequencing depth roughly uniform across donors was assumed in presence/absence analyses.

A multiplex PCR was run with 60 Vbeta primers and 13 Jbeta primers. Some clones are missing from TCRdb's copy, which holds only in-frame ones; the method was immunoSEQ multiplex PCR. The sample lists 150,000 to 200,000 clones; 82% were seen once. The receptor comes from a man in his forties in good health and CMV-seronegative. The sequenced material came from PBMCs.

As DNA, the CDR3 is TGTGCCAGCTCCCCTGGCGGCGGGGGTTCCTACGAGCAGTACTTC. Protein: CASSPGGGGSYEQYF. The rearrangement uses TRBV28 and TRBJ2-5; 7 bases match TRBD2. The J call is uncertain, as TRBJ2-7 better fits the DNA end. The CDR3 loop spans 15 amino acids. The germline V gene has CDR1 MDHEN and CDR2 SYDVKM.